The 13 T cell receptor beta chains below were found in one sample sequenced in a study of blood T cell repertoires in COVID-19. TCRdb keeps only in-frame clones here, not all; method: immunoSEQ multiplex PCR. The table shows approximately 100,000 clones, with approximately 83% occurring only once. Sequencing was done on a sample of peripheral blood. The receptor source for this set is a woman older than 75 with active or convalescent COVID-19.

The chain is built from TRBV7-9 and TRBJ2-1; no clear D gene. Trimming left V 5 bases short and J 0 bases short, with 14 bases between. The germline V gene has CDR1 SEHNR and CDR2 FQNEAQ (reference sequence). This CDR3 is built from 16 residues. CDR3 sequence: CASSPFTLRSYNEQFF. CDR3 in DNA: TGTGCCAGCAGCCCTTTTACTTTACGCTCCTACAATGAGCAGTTCTTC.

The chain carries TRBV29-1 and TRBJ2-7; possibly TRBD2 for D (6 bases). The V and J ends lost 4 bases and 0 bases respectively, with 13 bases between them. The CDR3 is 14 amino acids. Germline V gives CDR1 SQVTM, CDR2 ANQGSEA. CDR3 in amino acids: CSVAGTQSSYEQYF. In nucleotides, the CDR3 is TGCAGCGTTGCAGGGACTCAGAGCTCCTACGAGCAGTACTTC.

V is TRBV4-1 and J is TRBJ1-5, with D perhaps matching TRBD1 (6 bases). The germline CDR1 and CDR2 sequences are MGHRA and YSYEKL. Trimming cost V 0 bases and J 6 bases, with 15 bases left between them. The CDR3 is 16 residues long. The CDR3 sequence is CASSQEVQGKGQPQHF. CDR3 sequence (DNA): TGCGCCAGCAGCCAAGAAGTTCAGGGGAAGGGTCAGCCCCAGCATTTT.

This clone came up a few times. J is TRBJ1-2 and V is TRBV28; no firm D call. CDR3 length: 15 residues. The ends were cut back, 1 base at V and 5 bases at J, with 14 bases in the middle. Germline CDR1 MDHEN, CDR2 SYDVKM. Written as DNA, the CDR3 is TGTGCCAGCAGTTTATATAGAGGGTGGAAGTATGGCTACACCTTC. It codes for CASSLYRGWKYGYTF.

The chain links TRBV10-3 to TRBJ2-1; 7 bases are a match to TRBD2. CDR1 and CDR2 (germline): ENHRY, SYGVKD. The CDR3 has 15 residues. Trimming took 0 bases from V and 1 from J; bases not matched to a gene: 0. CDR3 sequence reads: CAISESGGSYNEQFF. The CDR3 nucleotides read TGTGCCATCAGTGAGTCCGGGGGGTCCTACAATGAGCAGTTCTTC.

The J gene is TRBJ1-5, the V gene TRBV29-1; a possible D gene is TRBD1 (5 bases). The V gene's germline CDR1 is SQVTM and CDR2 ANQGSEA. The germline V and J ends were trimmed by 4 bases and 7 bases, with 14 bases remaining between them. The CDR3 spans 13 residues. CDR3 loop: CSVGEGAWQPQHF. CDR3 bases: TGCAGCGTTGGGGAAGGGGCTTGGCAGCCCCAGCATTTT. Full variable domain (remainder filled in from reference TRBV29-1 and TRBJ1-5): SAVISQKPSRDICQRGTSLTIQCQVDSQVTMMFWYRQQPGQSLTLIATANQGSEATYESGFVIDKFPISRPNLTFSTLTVSNMSPEDSSIYLCSVGEGAWQPQHFGDGTRLSIL.

The chain couples TRBV5-1 to TRBJ2-3; no clear D. V was trimmed by 0 bases and J by 5 bases, leaving 7 bases between them. Germline-derived CDR1 and CDR2 are SGHRS and YFSETQ. This CDR3 comprises 13 residues. CDR3: CASSLVTGDTQYF. The CDR3 nucleotides are TGCGCCAGCAGCTTGGTAACGGGAGATACGCAGTATTTT.

This chain joins TRBV28 and TRBJ2-4, with 8 bases fitting TRBD1. Germline V gives CDR1 MDHEN, CDR2 SYDVKM. J lost 1 base, V lost 8 bases, and 10 bases had no gene match. This CDR3 region has 16 residues. The CDR3 here is CASASQGAIAKNIQYF. As DNA, the CDR3 is TGTGCCAGCGCCTCTCAGGGGGCTATTGCCAAAAACATTCAGTACTTC.

J is TRBJ1-2 and V is TRBV19; D gene uncertain. Germline V gene data show CDR1 as LNHDA and CDR2 as SQIVND (reference sequence). This CDR3 is built from 14 residues. The germline V and J ends were trimmed by 8 bases and 2 bases, with 15 bases remaining between them. Here the CDR3 reads CASYTFTGNYGYTF. The CDR3 DNA sequence: TGTGCCAGTTATACCTTCACGGGGAACTATGGCTACACCTTC.

The V call is TRBV28, the J call TRBJ1-1; 9 positions match TRBD1. J was trimmed by 6 bases and V by 6 bases; bases with no gene match: 11. The CDR3 is 15 residues long. Germline V gene sequence: CDR1 MDHEN, CDR2 SYDVKM. CDR3 in DNA: TGTGCCAGCAGAGGGGGGGGACAGGGAAAGTCTGAAGCTTTCTTT. Amino acids: CASRGGGQGKSEAFF. Looking up the rest from reference TRBV28 and TRBJ1-1 gives the full variable domain: DVKVTQSSRYLVKRTGEKVFLECVQDMDHENMFWYRQDPGLGLRLIYFSYDVKMKEKGDIPEGYSVSREKKERFSLILESASTNQTSMYLCASRGGGQGKSEAFFGQGTRLTVV.

Turning to this clone: The junction departs from the called germline gene at one end, perhaps through a read error. The CDR3 sequence: CASSLRGPKTGELFF. CDR3 nucleotides: TGTGCCAGCAGTTTAAGGGGGCCGAAGACCGGGGAGCTGTTTTTT. The chain is built from TRBV28 and TRBJ2-2; the match to TRBD1 covers 7 bases. CDR3 length: 15 amino acids. CDR1 MDHEN and CDR2 SYDVKM come from the germline V gene.

V usage is TRBV4-3 and J usage is TRBJ1-6, with 9 nucleotides matching TRBD1. Germline loops: CDR1 LGHNA, CDR2 YSLEER. V was clipped by 1 base and J by 10 bases; unmatched bases: 8. CDR3 length: 16 amino acids. The CDR3 nucleotides are TGCGCCAGCAGCCAAGTCTCCGGGACAGGGAGATCACCCCTCCACTTT. Its protein is CASSQVSGTGRSPLHF.

The gene calls are TRBV11-2 and TRBJ1-3, with D perhaps matching TRBD1 (6 bases). The CDR3 is made up of 19 amino acids. Between the trimmed V and J ends, which lost 3 bases and 1 base, there was a span of 22 bases. The germline V gene encodes CDR1 SGHAT and CDR2 FQNNGV. The CDR3 sequence is CASSFRDTELWRSGNTIYF. The CDR3 DNA sequence: TGTGCCAGCAGCTTCCGGGACACGGAGCTCTGGAGGTCTGGAAACACCATATATTTT.